A selection of T cell receptor beta chains follows, all from one sample in a study of regulatory T cells in long-lasting Graves disease. Each CDR3 protein is one row after TCRdb ran MiXCR on the multiplex PCR reads. The sample consists of about 400,000 distinct CDR3 sequences, roughly a sixth of them appearing once. Sequencing used peripheral blood mononuclear cells (PBMCs), obtained at new diagnosis, from a patient treated with antithyroid drugs. The receptor source for this set is a female donor with Graves disease. Both conserved end residues are part of each CDR3. A D gene is named only where the DNA matches it firmly. Size is stated for part of the rows, as once, few or many counts, or as a class when the clone is expanded.

D gene: NA
J gene: TRBJ1-1
V gene: TRBV19
clone size: few
CDR3 protein: CASSIGGMNTEAFF
CDR3 DNA: TGTGCCAGTAGTATAGGAGGGATGAACACTGAAGCTTTCTTT

D gene: TRBD2
J gene: TRBJ2-1
V gene: TRBV20-1
clone size: NA
CDR3 protein: CSAYGAGGRNNEQFF
CDR3 DNA: TGCAGTGCCTACGGTGCGGGGGGGAGGAACAATGAGCAGTTCTTC

D gene: TRBD1
J gene: TRBJ1-3
V gene: TRBV5-1
clone size: many
CDR3 protein: CASSFGTASGNTIYF
CDR3 DNA: TGCGCCAGCAGCTTCGGGACAGCCTCTGGAAACACCATATATTTT

D gene: TRBD2
J gene: TRBJ2-2
V gene: TRBV20-1
clone size: many
CDR3 protein: CSALAGGSIGELFF
CDR3 DNA: TGCAGTGCCCTAGCGGGAGGGTCGATCGGGGAGCTGTTTTTT

D gene: NA
J gene: TRBJ1-6
V gene: TRBV9
clone size: NA
CDR3 protein: CASSASPGSNSPLHF
CDR3 DNA: TGTGCCAGCAGCGCCAGCCCCGGGAGCAATTCACCCCTCCACTTT

D gene: NA
J gene: TRBJ2-7
V gene: TRBV6-2/TRBV6-3
clone size: NA
CDR3 protein: CASSRRQDSSYEQYF
CDR3 DNA: TGTGCCAGCTCGCGTCGACAGGACAGCTCCTACGAGCAGTACTTC

D gene: NA
J gene: TRBJ2-4
V gene: TRBV28
clone size: many
CDR3 protein: CASSFGWEGGLAKNIQYF
CDR3 DNA: TGTGCCAGCAGTTTCGGGTGGGAAGGAGGACTAGCCAAAAACATTCAGTACTTC

D gene: NA
J gene: TRBJ2-7
V gene: TRBV28
clone size: many
CDR3 protein: CASSPTTVYEQYF
CDR3 DNA: TGTGCCAGCAGTCCGACGACCGTTTACGAGCAGTACTTC

D gene: TRBD2
J gene: TRBJ2-1
V gene: TRBV28
clone size: many
CDR3 protein: CAGTSGSSYNEQFF
CDR3 DNA: TGTGCCGGGACTAGCGGGAGCTCCTACAATGAGCAGTTCTTC

D gene: NA
J gene: TRBJ1-5
V gene: TRBV28
clone size: many
CDR3 protein: CASSSEGIQPQHF
CDR3 DNA: TGTGCCAGCAGTTCTGAGGGGATTCAGCCCCAGCATTTT